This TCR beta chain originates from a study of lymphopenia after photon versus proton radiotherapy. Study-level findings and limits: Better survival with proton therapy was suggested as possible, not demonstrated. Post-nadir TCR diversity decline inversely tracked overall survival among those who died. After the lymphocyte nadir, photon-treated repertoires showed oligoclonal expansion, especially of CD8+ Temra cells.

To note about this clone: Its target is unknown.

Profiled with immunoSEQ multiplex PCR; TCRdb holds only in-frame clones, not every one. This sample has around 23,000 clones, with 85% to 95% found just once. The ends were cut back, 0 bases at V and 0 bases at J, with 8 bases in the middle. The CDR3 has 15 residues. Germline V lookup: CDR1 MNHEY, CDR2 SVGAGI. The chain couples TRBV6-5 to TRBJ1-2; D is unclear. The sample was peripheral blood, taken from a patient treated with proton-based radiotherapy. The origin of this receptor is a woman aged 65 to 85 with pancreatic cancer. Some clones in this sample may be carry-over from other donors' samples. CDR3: CASSYSARSNYGYTF. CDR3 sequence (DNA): TGTGCCAGCAGTTACTCTGCAAGATCTAACTATGGCTACACCTTC.